The 13 T cell receptor beta chains in this list originate from one sample, sequenced in a study of blood T cell repertoires in COVID-19. Assay used: immunoSEQ multiplex PCR; TCRdb lists only in-frame clones, some missing. The sample comprises nearly 15,000 clones, 88% of which are singletons, and roughly 9% rests with the top ten. The sequencing sample was made of peripheral blood. All receptors derive from a human donor in a cohort sampled during active COVID-19.

J is TRBJ2-3 and V is TRBV5-1; no firm D call. The germline CDR1 and CDR2 sequences are SGHRS and YFSETQ. V was cut by 1 base and J by 0 bases, with 3 bases left in between. This CDR3 has 13 residues. The CDR3 coding sequence is TGCGCCAGCAGCTTGTCTAGCACAGATACGCAGTATTTT. This sequence encodes CASSLSSTDTQYF.

The chain has TRBV7-9 and TRBJ2-5; TRBD1 is a possible D gene (5 bases). The CDR3 length is 14 residues. Trimming shortened V by 3 bases and J by 1 base, and 9 bases separated the two germline ends. The germline V gene has CDR1 SEHNR and CDR2 FQNEAQ (reference sequence). The CDR3 DNA is TGTGCCAGCAGCTTTCGACAGAGCCAAGAGACCCAGTACTTC. The encoded protein is CASSFRQSQETQYF.

This clone was seen a few times. This sequence joins TRBV4-1 and TRBJ1-1; 8 bases fit TRBD1. The length of the CDR3 is 14 residues. V lost 4 bases to trimming and J lost 3 bases; unmatched junction nucleotides: 4. Germline values: CDR1 MGHRA, CDR2 YSYEKL. The CDR3 coding sequence is TGCGCCAGCAGCCTGGGACAGGCCTACACTGAAGCTTTCTTT. Translated, it gives CASSLGQAYTEAFF.

In its sample, this clone ranks as medium-sized. This chain joins TRBV4-1 and TRBJ2-1; D might be TRBD2 (5 bases). The CDR3 has 15 residues. V lost 2 bases and J 2 bases, leaving 10 bases between the germline ends. Germline V gene lookup returns CDR1 MGHRA and CDR2 YSYEKL. The CDR3 DNA follows: TGCGCCAGCAGCCAAACTAGTTCAACCTACAATGAGCAGTTCTTC. Translating it yields CASSQTSSTYNEQFF.

Only one count was recorded for this clone. V and J are TRBV5-1 and TRBJ2-7; a possible D gene is TRBD1 (5 bases). The CDR3 is 13 residues long. V lost 0 bases to trimming and J lost 6 bases, with 10 bases between them. Per germline, CDR1 SGHRS and CDR2 YFSETQ. The chain's CDR3 is CASSLARELEQYF. As DNA, the CDR3 is TGCGCCAGCAGCTTGGCCAGGGAACTCGAGCAGTACTTC.

This clone has a single count. This chain links TRBV28 with TRBJ2-6; tentatively, D is TRBD1 (6 bases). The CDR3 is made up of 15 amino acids. The V and J ends lost 5 bases and 1 base respectively, with 9 bases between them. Germline V gives CDR1 MDHEN, CDR2 SYDVKM. The CDR3 region is CASSPTGSGANVLTF. The CDR3 bases are TGTGCCAGCAGTCCAACAGGGTCTGGGGCCAACGTCCTGACTTTC.

This sequence joins TRBV7-3 and TRBJ2-3, with 7 bases identical to TRBD2. J gave up 3 bases and V 5 bases, and 17 bases lay outside the gene matches. The CDR3 has 18 amino acids. Germline CDR1 reads SGHTA; CDR2 reads FQGTGA. CDR3 nucleotide sequence: TGTGCCAGCAGCCTAAAGGGTGGCGGGAGAGGGGTAACAGATACGCAGTATTTT. It specifies CASSLKGGGRGVTDTQYF. The full variable domain, with the rest looked up from reference TRBV7-3 and TRBJ2-3, is GAGVSQTPSNKVTEKGKYVELRCDPISGHTALYWYRQSLGQGPEFLIYFQGTGAADDSGLPNDRFFAVRPEGSVSTLKIQRTERGDSAVYLCASSLKGGGRGVTDTQYFGPGTRLTVL.

The chain combines TRBV6-5 with TRBJ2-2; 8 nucleotides align to TRBD1. There are 13 residues in the CDR3. V lost 10 bases to trimming and J lost 4 bases; unmatched junction nucleotides: 5. The V gene's germline CDR1 is MNHEY and CDR2 SVGAGI. CDR3 coding DNA: TGTGCCATCGACAGGGGCAGCACCGGGGAGCTGTTTTTT. As protein: CAIDRGSTGELFF.

This clone was counted only a few times. J is TRBJ2-2 and V is TRBV19; the D gene is possibly TRBD2 (5 bases). Germline CDR1 and CDR2: LNHDA and SQIVND (reference sequence). The CDR3 is 15 amino acids. Trimming shortened V by 9 bases and J by 0 bases, and 14 bases separated the two germline ends. The CDR3 loop reads CASRRGTANTGELFF. The DNA of the CDR3 is TGTGCCAGCCGTCGGGGAACAGCGAACACCGGGGAGCTGTTTTTT.

The chain recombines TRBV10-3 with TRBJ2-7, with TRBD1 matching 9 bases. Germline lookup yields CDR1 ENHRY and CDR2 SYGVKD. The CDR3 covers 14 residues. V lost 9 bases, J lost 0 bases, and 6 bases stayed unmatched. CDR3 in DNA: TGTGCCATTCGACAGGGGGTGGGCTCCTACGAGCAGTACTTC. It encodes CAIRQGVGSYEQYF.

The chain joins TRBV3-1 (or the pseudogene TRBV3-2) to TRBJ2-1; 7 bases align to TRBD2. V trimming: 1 base; J trimming: 5 bases; junction bases outside the gene matches: 5. CDR3 length: 15 residues. Germline loops: CDR1 LGHDT, CDR2 YNNKEL (reference sequence). CDR3 sequence: CASSQVGGLHNEQFF. CDR3 nucleotides: TGTGCCAGCAGCCAAGTCGGGGGGTTACACAATGAGCAGTTCTTC.

The chain carries TRBV10-2 and TRBJ2-3, with 8 bases that match TRBD1. Germline V lookup: CDR1 WSHSY, CDR2 SAAADI. The J segment lost 3 bases and the V segment lost 2 bases, leaving 10 bases of the junction unmatched. The CDR3 loop spans 17 amino acids. DNA for the CDR3: TGCGCCAGCAGTGAGGATGAAACAGGGGGAGGAACAGATACGCAGTATTTT. Translated, it gives CASSEDETGGGTDTQYF.

In nucleotides, the CDR3 is TGTGCCAGCAGCCCACTAGCGACGAACACCGGGGAGCTGTTTTTT. Protein product: CASSPLATNTGELFF. The chain recombines TRBV13 with TRBJ2-2, with 7 bases identical to TRBD2. The CDR3 is 15 amino acids. Germline values: CDR1 PRHDT, CDR2 FYEKMQ (reference sequence). Unmatched junction bases numbered 3, after V lost 5 bases and J lost 0 bases.